This section outlines one T cell receptor (beta chain) sequence together with its context. This sample was included in a study of blood T cell repertoires in COVID-19. Looking at the study overall: Acute-phase and convalescent COVID-19 samples originated in the United States, Italy and Spain. The cDNA or gDNA used as material had been derived from T cells, B-cell-depleted T cells, or PBMCs.

The V and J ends lost 1 base and 2 bases respectively, with 12 bases between them. Germline V gene data show CDR1 as LGHDT and CDR2 as YNNKEL (reference sequence). The CDR3 is made up of 15 amino acids. Sequencing used immunoSEQ multiplex PCR; TCRdb keeps in-frame clones, though not all of them. Altogether about 250,000 clones are present, about 85% being singletons, with the ten largest covering roughly 3%. V usage is TRBV3-1 (or the pseudogene TRBV3-2) and J usage is TRBJ2-7; D is possibly TRBD1 (5 bases). The sample consisted of peripheral blood. The sequence was collected from a man in his late teens or twenties with active or convalescent COVID-19. The chain's CDR3 is CASSQVGAFAYEQYF. The CDR3 DNA follows: TGTGCCAGCAGCCAAGTTGGGGCTTTCGCCTACGAGCAGTACTTC.